The 26 T cell receptor beta chains reported below all come from one sample, sequenced in a study of blood T cell repertoires in COVID-19 (dated by TCRdb to the early 2020s). Libraries were prepared through the immunoSEQ multiplex PCR assay. TCRdb stores this immuneACCESS table with in-frame sequences only. Part of the clones is absent; in the studies checked, under half of the shortfall reflects unresolved V genes, and no reason is known for the rest. The sample records roughly 250,000 clones, approximately 90% of which are singletons. The top ten constitute over 2% of the sample. Source material: PBMCs or T cells enriched from blood (not recorded which). The receptor set was obtained from a woman in her forties with acute COVID-19.

The V and J genes are TRBV28 and TRBJ2-7; 8 nucleotides match TRBD2. CDR3 length: 13 amino acids. CDR1 and CDR2 (germline): MDHEN, SYDVKM. J was trimmed by 6 bases and V by 10 bases; bases with no gene match: 11. CDR3 sequence: CATSPRGLAEQYF. For the CDR3, the DNA is TGTGCCACCTCTCCCAGAGGACTAGCCGAGCAGTACTTC. The full variable domain, rest sourced from reference TRBV28 and TRBJ2-7, is DVKVTQSSRYLVKRTGEKVFLECVQDMDHENMFWYRQDPGLGLRLIYFSYDVKMKEKGDIPEGYSVSREKKERFSLILESASTNQTSMYLCATSPRGLAEQYFGPGTRLTVT.

The chain couples TRBV19 to TRBJ1-1; D may be TRBD1 (5 bases). Per germline, CDR1 LNHDA and CDR2 SQIVND (reference sequence). The V end lost 5 bases, the J end lost 10 bases, and 8 bases lay between the germline ends. The CDR3 is made up of 10 amino acids. CDR3 sequence reads: CASSAGPAFF. In DNA, the CDR3 is TGTGCCAGTAGTGCGGGGCCAGCTTTCTTT.

This sequence joins TRBV7-2 and TRBJ2-7, with TRBD2 identical over 8 bases. The CDR3 spans 15 residues. Germline V gives CDR1 SGHTA, CDR2 FQGNSA. V gave up 5 bases and J gave up 9 bases; unmatched junction bases: 15. CDR3 DNA sequence: TGTGCCAGCAGCCCCAGCGGTAGCGGGAACATCCGGCAGTACTTC. Translating gives CASSPSGSGNIRQYF.

This clone was seen a single time. The genes are TRBV7-2 and TRBJ1-5; 7 bases agree with TRBD1. The CDR3 contains 13 residues. The germline V gene has CDR1 SGHTA and CDR2 FQGNSA. After removal of 6 bases from V and 4 bases from J, the junction contained 3 bases not matched to a gene. The CDR3 region is CASRGQPNQPQHF. CDR3 nucleotide sequence: TGTGCCAGCAGGGGACAGCCGAATCAGCCCCAGCATTTT.

In this sample, this clone turned up once. J is TRBJ1-2 and V is TRBV5-1, with a weak D call TRBD1 (6 bases). This CDR3 spans 15 amino acids. Germline V gene data show CDR1 as SGHRS and CDR2 as YFSETQ. V was clipped by 4 bases and J by 1 base, with 14 bases between them. CDR3 region: CASSPQGLGNYGYTF. The CDR3 DNA reads as TGCGCCAGCAGCCCGCAGGGGTTAGGTAACTATGGCTACACCTTC.

The chain links TRBV7-3 to TRBJ2-1; TRBD2 matches 11 bases. The CDR3 has 17 amino acids. V shed 1 base and J 3 bases; nucleotides not matched to a gene: 5. Germline loops: CDR1 SGHTA, CDR2 FQGTGA. In DNA, the CDR3 is TGTGCCAGCAGCTTAAATTCGGGGACTAGCGGCTACAATGAGCAGTTCTTC. This translates into CASSLNSGTSGYNEQFF.

The chain carries TRBV5-6 and TRBJ2-3, with 12 nucleotides matching TRBD2. V shed 3 bases and J 0 bases; nucleotides not matched to a gene: 8. This CDR3 is built from 18 residues. Germline V lookup: CDR1 SGHDT, CDR2 YYEEEE. Here the CDR3 reads CASSSGLAGKPSTDTQYF. The CDR3 DNA follows: TGTGCCAGCAGCTCCGGACTAGCGGGGAAGCCTAGCACAGATACGCAGTATTTT.

This clone appeared a few times. The rearrangement joins TRBV6-5 to TRBJ2-2; 9 nucleotides align to TRBD2. CDR1 is MNHEY, CDR2 SVGAGI, per germline. This CDR3 spans 16 amino acids. Trimming at V came to 3 bases and at J to 7 bases, leaving 9 bases not matched to a gene. This chain's CDR3 is CASSYFGGGAGGELFF. The CDR3 nucleotides read TGTGCCAGCAGTTATTTTGGCGGGGGGGCTGGCGGGGAGCTGTTTTTT.

This chain links TRBV2 with TRBJ1-2; no reliable D call. Germline V gives CDR1 SNHLY, CDR2 FYNNEI. The length of the CDR3 is 15 residues. Trimming stripped 0 bases from V and 7 bases from J, with 15 bases between. This CDR3 is CASSEALADSGGYTF. In DNA, the CDR3 is TGTGCCAGCAGTGAAGCGCTGGCCGACTCGGGTGGCTACACCTTC. Using reference TRBV2 and TRBJ1-2 for the parts outside the CDR3, the full variable domain is EPEVTQTPSHQVTQMGQEVILRCVPISNHLYFYWYRQILGQKVEFLVSFYNNEISEKSEIFDDQFSVERPDGSNFTLKIRSTKLEDSAMYFCASSEALADSGGYTFGSGTRLTVV.

The rearrangement joins TRBV5-5 to TRBJ1-1; 7 nucleotides align to TRBD1. This CDR3 comprises 14 residues. Germline values: CDR1 SGHKS, CDR2 YYEKEE (reference sequence). V shed 4 bases, J shed 8 bases, and the junction held 11 bases outside the gene matches. CDR3 nucleotide sequence: TGTGCCAGCAGCACCGGGGACAGCACCCGCGAAGCTTTCTTT. Its translation is CASSTGDSTREAFF.

The genes are TRBV6-6 and TRBJ2-7; D unresolved. V lost 2 bases to trimming and J lost 2 bases, with 10 bases between them. Germline V gene data show CDR1 as MNHNY and CDR2 as SVGAGI (reference sequence). The CDR3 length is 14 residues. This CDR3 is CASSYESSTYEQYF. DNA of the CDR3: TGTGCCAGCAGTTACGAGAGTAGCACCTACGAGCAGTACTTC.

The V gene is TRBV2, the J gene TRBJ2-1, with TRBD2 matching over 10 bases. J was trimmed by 3 bases and V by 4 bases; bases with no gene match: 3. CDR1 is SNHLY, CDR2 FYNNEI, per germline. The CDR3 extends over 15 amino acids. The CDR3 spells CASSASGGLYNEQFF. The DNA for the CDR3 is TGTGCCAGCAGTGCTAGCGGGGGCCTCTACAATGAGCAGTTCTTC.

V usage is TRBV4-2 and J usage is TRBJ2-1, with TRBD2 identical over 12 bases. CDR3 length: 17 amino acids. Per germline, CDR1 LGHNA and CDR2 YNFKEQ. V lost 0 bases and J lost 1; bases outside the gene matches: 1. In nucleotides, the CDR3 is TGTGCCAGCAGCCAAGAACTAGCGGGAGGATCCTACAATGAGCAGTTCTTC. Translated, it gives CASSQELAGGSYNEQFF.

In its sample, this clone was seen a few times. The chain carries TRBV7-9 and TRBJ1-4; D unresolved. Looked up from germline, CDR1 is SEHNR and CDR2 is FQNEAQ (reference sequence). CDR3 length: 12 amino acids. V shed 2 bases and J shed 7 bases, with 5 bases lying between them. The CDR3 loop is CASSLSSEKLFF. In DNA form, the CDR3 reads TGTGCCAGCAGCTTATCCAGTGAAAAACTGTTTTTT.

As concerns this clone: Relative to the germline gene, one junction end is altered; a read error may explain this. The chain employs TRBV6-2 or TRBV6-3 and TRBJ2-7; D may be TRBD2 (5 bases). CDR3 size: 12 residues. Per germline, CDR1 MNHEY and CDR2 SVGEGT. The CDR3 region has the DNA TGTGCCAGCAGTTACCTAGCTTCGGAGCGGTACTTC. Residues: CASSYLASERYF.

The rearrangement links TRBV24-1 to TRBJ2-3; D is possibly TRBD2 (6 bases). The ends were cut back, 5 bases at V and 6 bases at J, with 11 bases in the middle. This CDR3 has 13 residues. From germline, CDR1 is KGHDR and CDR2 SFDVKD. The CDR3 DNA follows: TGTGCCACCAGTGGAGGAGGAGGGGATACGCAGTATTTT. This encodes CATSGGGGDTQYF.

The V gene is TRBV7-3, the J gene TRBJ1-1; weak D call: TRBD1 (5 bases). V was cut by 1 base and J by 4 bases, with 13 bases left in between. CDR3 length equals 15 residues. The germline V gene has CDR1 SGHTA and CDR2 FQGTGA. The CDR3 is CASSLKSTGGTEAFF. In DNA form, the CDR3 reads TGTGCCAGCAGCTTAAAATCTACCGGGGGCACTGAAGCTTTCTTT.

The chain has TRBV7-9 and TRBJ1-1; TRBD1 might be the D (6 bases). V lost 1 base and J lost 10, with 7 bases in between. The CDR3 has 11 residues. Germline values: CDR1 SEHNR, CDR2 FQNEAQ (reference sequence). The CDR3 DNA is TGTGCCAGCAGCTTAGGGGGGCCAGCTTTCTTT. This gives the protein CASSLGGPAFF.

V usage is TRBV25-1 and J usage is TRBJ1-1; maybe TRBD1 (5 bases). CDR3 length: 14 residues. V shed 6 bases and J shed 5 bases, with 16 bases lying between them. Germline V gene data show CDR1 as MGHDK and CDR2 as SYGVNS. CDR3 protein: CASRLQANETEAFF. The DNA for the CDR3 is TGTGCCAGCAGACTACAGGCTAACGAAACTGAAGCTTTCTTT.

This rearrangement joins TRBV24-1 to TRBJ2-3; D gene uncertain. V was trimmed by 7 bases and J by 2 bases, leaving 6 bases between them. Germline CDR1 reads KGHDR; CDR2 reads SFDVKD. The CDR3 is 12 amino acids. The CDR3 region has the DNA TGTGCCACCAGGGGCAACACAGATACGCAGTATTTT. Translation gives CATRGNTDTQYF.

The chain couples TRBV28 to TRBJ1-1, with TRBD1 as a possible D gene (5 bases). Germline-derived CDR1 and CDR2 are MDHEN and SYDVKM. This CDR3 has 16 amino acids. V was pared by 7 bases and J by 3 bases, with 21 bases between. This CDR3 reads CASTRSQGNKDTEAFF. The CDR3 DNA reads as TGTGCCAGCACCAGGAGTCAGGGAAATAAGGACACTGAAGCTTTCTTT.

The V call is TRBV18, the J call TRBJ1-5; 8 bases fit TRBD1. The CDR3 loop spans 14 amino acids. The germline gives CDR1 KGHSH, CDR2 LQKENI. V gave up 3 bases and J gave up 7 bases; unmatched junction bases: 5. CDR3 sequence reads: CASSPETGDQPQHF. The CDR3 bases are TGTGCCAGCTCACCGGAGACAGGGGACCAGCCCCAGCATTTT.

The genes are TRBV5-4 and TRBJ2-6; 8 nucleotides match TRBD1. This CDR3 spans 18 amino acids. The germline V gene has CDR1 SGHNT and CDR2 YYREEE (reference sequence). Unmatched junction bases numbered 9, after V lost 4 bases and J lost 0 bases. The chain's CDR3 is CASSPRQGPSSGANVLTF. The CDR3 DNA sequence: TGTGCCAGCAGCCCGAGACAGGGGCCTAGCTCTGGGGCCAACGTCCTGACTTTC.

The chain recombines TRBV11-2 with TRBJ2-2; a possible D gene is TRBD1 (6 bases). This CDR3 spans 13 amino acids. In germline, CDR1 is SGHAT, CDR2 FQNNGV. The V end lost 6 bases, the J end lost 8 bases, and 13 bases lay between the germline ends. The CDR3 region has the DNA TGTGCCAGCAGGGCTTCGGGGACAGGGGAGCTGTTTTTT. Protein: CASRASGTGELFF.

The genes are TRBV7-2 and TRBJ1-1; D call uncertain. From germline, CDR1 is SGHTA and CDR2 FQGNSA. With 4 bases removed from V and 6 bases from J, the gap between germline ends came to 15 bases. This CDR3 spans 14 amino acids. The CDR3 nucleotides read TGTGCCAGCAGCTCGCGATCCGGGAATCCTGAAGCTTTCTTT. Translating it yields CASSSRSGNPEAFF.

The chain joins TRBV30 to TRBJ2-3; unclear D gene. V shed 3 bases and J shed 6 bases, with 13 bases lying between them. The CDR3 is 13 residues long. The germline CDR1 and CDR2 sequences are GTSNPN and SVGIG (reference sequence). In DNA form, the CDR3 reads TGTGCCTGGAGAGTGCCCGCCGGTGATACGCAGTATTTT. Translation gives CAWRVPAGDTQYF.